This T cell receptor beta chain came from a study of T cell responses to AZD1222 COVID-19 vaccine (dated by TCRdb to the early 2020s). Turning to the overall study: AZD1222 recipients with second doses at about 4 weeks or about 12 weeks were pooled, because spike-specific TCR depth and breadth did not differ between schedules. TCR sequencing was performed for 230 to 250 trial participants, of whom around 200 were given two doses of AZD1222 and approximately 26 were given two doses of MenACWY control vaccine. Trial participants were enrolled by age into 18-55, 56-69 and 70-plus year subgroups, with around 150, 28 and 57 TCR-sequenced participants respectively. Points the paper makes about the study in general: Nearly half of unique spike-specific TCRs reportedly recognized epitopes outside regions mutated in the B.1.351 and B.1.1.7 variants. Because no day 14 peak-response samples were available, repertoires were characterized only after the peak T cell response. The 56-69-year group was small, and its depth increase did not reach significance, likely because of low power. CD4 TCRs associated with the vaccine covered the entire spike protein, and the dominant responses were in regions 160-218 and 743-854. Spike-specific TCR breadth and depth rose significantly after two AZD1222 doses compared with day 0 and with MenACWY recipients. Conclusions about previously exposed vaccinees are limited because only six or seven AZD1222 recipients were SARS-CoV-2 seropositive at baseline. Participants were mostly white British, with more females than males. The authors suggested clonal diversity may have been underestimated.

Turning to this clone: It has no known antigen specificity. It has no much larger one-base neighbor in the sample; base qualities were not kept.

According to the germline V gene, CDR1 reads SNHLY and CDR2 reads FYNNEI. Germline trimming: 4 bases from V, 2 bases from J; junction bases outside gene matches: 11. From cysteine to phenylalanine, the CDR3 is 17 amino acids long. Kept here is only the CDR3 DNA, which spans 51 bases and is read in frame from base 1. The sample's time point, from its label and the paper: baseline before first vaccination. Vaccinee samples came from UK trials COV001 and COV002, including a single-blind randomized controlled phase 2/3 trial of AZD1222 (ChAdOx1 nCoV-19) in healthy adults. Trial participant PBMC samples were collected at day 0 and day 28 after the second dose for TCRbeta chain sequencing. The CDR3 regions of human TCRbeta chains were subjected to immunosequencing. Per the authors' processing: TCRs in the repertoires were matched against a reference library of SARS-CoV-2-specific TCRs that had been generated with the MIRA antigen-specificity platform. Breadth meant the fraction of unique TCRs that were SARS-CoV-2-associated, whereas depth meant the fraction of total T cells that were SARS-CoV-2-associated. Each spike-specific TCR was assigned to its reactive spike region and to a CD4 or CD8 class using the MIRA data. Log10-transformed breadth and depth values were compared by one-way ANOVA with Sidak's multiple comparisons tests. In TCRdb, the immuneACCESS table is reduced to in-frame sequences with V and J assigned. These tables do not hold every clone; where another copy was compared, an unresolved V gene accounts for under half, and the others remain unexplained. V and J calls and clone size come straight from that table; D and trimming were deduced from the DNA. The sample yields approximately 90,000 clones; 70% to 90% were counted once. Around 3.9% of the sample belongs to the ten largest clones.

This clonotype originated in an adult in good health. The source material was peripheral blood, sampled on day 0 of AZD1222 vaccination. The chain was built from TRBV2 and TRBJ2-1; TRBD2 agrees with 7 junctional bases. The CDR3: CASSGGARAGAYNEQFF. Read as DNA, the sequence is TGTGCCAGCAGTGGTGGCGCGAGGGCGGGGGCCTACAATGAGCAGTTCTTC.